The T cell receptor beta chain described here comes from a study of shared clonotypes between healthy human individuals. Whole-study results and caveats: For naive CD4 cells, approximately 5% of clonotypes were shared across a few donors.

The junction had 5 bases not matched to a gene; V was cut back by 1 base and J by 3 bases. The V gene's germline CDR1 is MGHDK and CDR2 SYGVNS. The CDR3 loop spans 16 amino acids. Here immunoSEQ multiplex PCR was the method, and the copy in TCRdb shows in-frame clones only, minus some. The table includes 2.3 million or so clones, over 90% detected once. Comment on this clone: Its antigen remains unknown.

The sequencing sample was made of naive CD4+ T cells from PBMCs. Subset: CD45RA+ positively selected. This clonotype was sampled from a man younger than 35 in good health. Some clones in this sample may be carry-over from other donors' samples. This chain joins TRBV25-1 and TRBJ2-2; 7 nucleotides agree with TRBD2. The CDR3 DNA reads TGTGCCAGCAGTGAATTGGCTAGCGGATACACCGGGGAGCTGTTTTTT. Translating gives CASSELASGYTGELFF.